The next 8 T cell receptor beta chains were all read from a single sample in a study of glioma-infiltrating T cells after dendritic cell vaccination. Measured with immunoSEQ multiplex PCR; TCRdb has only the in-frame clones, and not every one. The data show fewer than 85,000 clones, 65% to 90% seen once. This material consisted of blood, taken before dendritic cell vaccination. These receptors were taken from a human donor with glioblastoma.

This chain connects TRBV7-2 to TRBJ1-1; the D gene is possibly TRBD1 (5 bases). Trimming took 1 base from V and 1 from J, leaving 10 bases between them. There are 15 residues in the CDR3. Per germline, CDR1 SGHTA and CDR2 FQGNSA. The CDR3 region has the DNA TGTGCCAGCAGCTTAGTCCGGACAAAGAACACTGAAGCTTTCTTT. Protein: CASSLVRTKNTEAFF.

The CDR3 DNA reads TGTGCCAGTAGTATACAGGGGGAATCCGGGGAGCTGTTTTTT. It yields the protein CASSIQGESGELFF. The J gene is TRBJ2-2, the V gene TRBV19, with TRBD1 matching over 7 bases. The junction had 3 bases not matched to a gene; V was cut back by 2 bases and J by 6 bases. This CDR3 has 14 amino acids. Germline V CDR1 and CDR2: LNHDA, SQIVND (reference sequence).

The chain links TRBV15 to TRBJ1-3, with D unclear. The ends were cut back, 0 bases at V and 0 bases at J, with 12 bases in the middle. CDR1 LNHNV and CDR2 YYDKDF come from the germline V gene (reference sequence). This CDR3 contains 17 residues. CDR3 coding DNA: TGTGCCACCAGCAGAGATCGAGGGATCTCCTCTGGAAACACCATATATTTT. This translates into CATSRDRGISSGNTIYF.

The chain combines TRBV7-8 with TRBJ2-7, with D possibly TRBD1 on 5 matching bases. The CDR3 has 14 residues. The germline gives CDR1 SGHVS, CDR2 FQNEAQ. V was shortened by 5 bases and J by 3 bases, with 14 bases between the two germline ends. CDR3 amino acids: CASSLMGPHYEQYF. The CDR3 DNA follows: TGTGCCAGCAGCCTTATGGGGCCCCACTACGAGCAGTACTTC.

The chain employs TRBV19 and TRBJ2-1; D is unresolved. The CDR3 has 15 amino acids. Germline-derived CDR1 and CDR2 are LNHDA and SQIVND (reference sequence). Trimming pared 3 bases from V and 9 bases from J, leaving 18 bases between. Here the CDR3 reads CASSIYPSGLSEQFF. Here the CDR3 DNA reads TGTGCCAGTAGTATCTACCCTAGTGGGTTGAGTGAGCAGTTCTTC.

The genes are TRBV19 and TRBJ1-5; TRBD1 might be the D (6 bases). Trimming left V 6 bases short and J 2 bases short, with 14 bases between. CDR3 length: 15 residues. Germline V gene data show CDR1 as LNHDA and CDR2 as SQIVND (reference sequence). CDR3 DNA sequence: TGTGCCAGTAGCGGGGGGCTGAGGGGCAATCAGCCCCAGCATTTT. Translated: CASSGGLRGNQPQHF.

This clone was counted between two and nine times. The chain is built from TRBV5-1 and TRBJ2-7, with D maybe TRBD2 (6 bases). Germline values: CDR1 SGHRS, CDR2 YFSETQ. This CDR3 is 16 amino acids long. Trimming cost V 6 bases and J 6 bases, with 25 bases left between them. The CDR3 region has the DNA TGCGCCAGCACCCTGGGGGAATCTAGCGCCGTCTCCGAGCAGTACTTC. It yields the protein CASTLGESSAVSEQYF.

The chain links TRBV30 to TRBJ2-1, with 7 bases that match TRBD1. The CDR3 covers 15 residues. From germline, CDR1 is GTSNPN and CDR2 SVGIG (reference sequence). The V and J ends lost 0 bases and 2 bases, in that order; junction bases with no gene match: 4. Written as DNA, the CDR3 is TGTGCCTGGAGTGTCCCAGGGGGACCCTACAATGAGCAGTTCTTC. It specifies CAWSVPGGPYNEQFF.